A selection of T cell receptor beta chains follows, all from one sample in a study of T cell repertoires in cytomegalovirus infection. TCRdb processed the reads anew with MiXCR; each CDR3 protein has one entry. The repertoire holds hundreds of thousands of distinct CDR3 sequences, with approximately 32% as singletons. These receptors have no known antigen. Material: cultured CD8+ T cells from PBMCs, obtained from culture after CMV antigen stimulation. The receptors here all came from a human donor in good health (CMV status not recorded). Some clones in this sample may be carry-over from other donors' samples. Both conserved end residues are part of each CDR3. Each record gives: J gene, V gene, D gene, clone size, CDR3 protein, CDR3 DNA. D genes are given only for firm matches. A clone size is listed for some rows: how often the clone was seen (once, few, many), or a class if it is expanded.

TRBJ1-1 TRBV6-5 TRBD1 NA CASSASGTGGGMNTEAFF TGTGCCAGCAGTGCCTCTGGGACAGGAGGAGGGATGAACACTGAAGCTTTCTTT
TRBJ1-5 TRBV15 NA many CATSRDSNTGVSNQPQHF TGTGCCACCAGCAGAGATTCGAATACGGGGGTAAGCAATCAGCCCCAGCATTTT
TRBJ1-5 TRBV6-5 NA NA CASSYSNVGAHGNQPQHF TGTGCCAGCAGTTACTCGAATGTAGGGGCCCATGGCAATCAGCCCCAGCATTTT
TRBJ2-7 TRBV19 NA NA CASSNRDGTYEQYF TGTGCCAGTAGTAACCGGGACGGTACCTACGAGCAGTACTTC
TRBJ1-1 TRBV19 NA few CASIRATVNTEAFF TGTGCCAGTATCCGGGCAACAGTGAACACTGAAGCTTTCTTT
TRBJ1-5 TRBV11-2 NA NA CASSPPVPDQPQHF TGTGCCAGCAGCCCCCCAGTTCCCGACCAGCCCCAGCATTTT
TRBJ2-1 TRBV6-2/TRBV6-3 NA few CASRKDIYNEQFF TGTGCCAGCAGGAAAGACATCTACAATGAGCAGTTCTTC
TRBJ1-2 TRBV29-1 NA few CSVVFRLGDGYTF TGCAGCGTTGTATTTCGTCTTGGGGATGGCTACACCTTC
TRBJ2-3 TRBV28 TRBD2 few CASSVGTSGGPPPDTQYF TGTGCCAGCAGTGTTGGGACTAGCGGGGGGCCCCCCCCAGATACGCAGTATTTT
TRBJ1-5 TRBV7-9 NA NA CASSFYKSQPQHF TGTGCCAGCAGCTTTTACAAATCTCAGCCCCAGCATTTT
TRBJ1-5 TRBV6-1 NA NA CASSGRINQPQHF TGTGCCAGCAGTGGGAGGATTAATCAGCCCCAGCATTTT
TRBJ2-2 TRBV12-3/TRBV12-4 NA NA CASSLRRWLNTGELFF TGTGCCAGCAGTTTGAGGAGGTGGCTGAACACCGGGGAGCTGTTTTTT
TRBJ2-3 TRBV12-5 NA many CASGLFSTDTQYF TGTGCTAGTGGTTTGTTTAGCACAGATACGCAGTATTTT
TRBJ1-1 TRBV12-3/TRBV12-4 NA many CASSTSGPEAFF TGTGCCAGCAGTACCTCAGGGCCTGAAGCTTTCTTT
TRBJ2-1 TRBV6-5 NA NA CASTPRGGNFYNEQFF TGTGCCAGCACCCCCCGAGGCGGGAATTTCTACAATGAGCAGTTCTTC
TRBJ1-5 TRBV12-3/TRBV12-4 NA few CASRGGRSNQPQHF TGTGCCTCCCGTGGGGGACGGAGCAATCAGCCCCAGCATTTT
TRBJ2-1 TRBV9 TRBD2 NA CASIPTSGGAHEQFF TGTGCCAGCATCCCGACTAGCGGGGGGGCTCATGAGCAGTTCTTC
TRBJ1-2 TRBV7-9 NA NA CASSPEAGSNYGYTF TGTGCCAGCAGCCCCGAGGCGGGGTCCAACTATGGCTACACCTTC
TRBJ1-1 TRBV7-6 NA many CASSWGVSQGSTEAFF TGTGCCAGCAGCTGGGGGGTCTCACAAGGAAGCACTGAAGCTTTCTTT
TRBJ2-3 TRBV27 NA NA CASSLSGHTIVIDTQYF TGTGCCAGCAGTTTATCGGGACATACGATTGTGATAGATACGCAGTATTTT
TRBJ1-1 TRBV6-1 NA NA CASSVPKQGDGRNTEAFF TGTGCCAGCAGTGTCCCTAAACAGGGCGACGGTAGGAACACTGAAGCTTTCTTT
TRBJ1-5 TRBV7-8 NA NA CASSQSGNQPQHF TGTGCCAGCAGCCAATCAGGGAATCAGCCCCAGCATTTT
TRBJ2-2 TRBV20-1 NA once CSARVPAGELFF TGCAGTGCTAGAGTGCCCGCCGGGGAGCTGTTTTTT
TRBJ2-1 TRBV4-2 TRBD2 NA CASSQEIRALAGLYNEQFF TGTGCCAGCAGCCAAGAGATCAGGGCGCTAGCGGGGCTCTACAATGAGCAGTTCTTC
TRBJ1-3 TRBV7-9 NA NA CASSGPSSVFSGNTIYF TGTGCCAGCAGCGGCCCCAGTTCGGTGTTCTCTGGAAACACCATATATTTT
TRBJ2-5 TRBV6-1 NA NA CASSEEGGFSSETQYF TGTGCCAGCAGTGAAGAGGGGGGATTTTCGTCAGAGACCCAGTACTTC
TRBJ2-2 TRBV27 TRBD2 few CASSPAFSGGPLDTGELFF TGTGCCAGCAGTCCCGCCTTTAGCGGGGGGCCGCTAGACACCGGGGAGCTGTTTTTT
TRBJ1-1 TRBV19 NA NA CATTLDTEAFF TGTGCCACTACCCTGGACACTGAAGCTTTCTTT
TRBJ1-1 TRBV12-5 NA NA CASGFQPRQVNTEAFF TGTGCTAGTGGTTTTCAACCTCGGCAGGTGAACACTGAAGCTTTCTTT
TRBJ2-2 TRBV6-6 TRBD2 NA CASPFPFWASGGLNTGELFF TGTGCCAGCCCTTTCCCGTTTTGGGCTAGCGGGGGATTGAACACCGGGGAGCTGTTTTTT
TRBJ2-5 TRBV4-3 TRBD1 NA CASSHGGTGQETQYF TGCGCCAGCAGCCATGGTGGGACAGGACAAGAGACCCAGTACTTC
TRBJ1-1 TRBV7-9 NA many CASSPRAVAEAFF TGTGCCAGCAGCCCGCGGGCGGTCGCTGAAGCTTTCTTT
TRBJ2-7 TRBV20-1 TRBD2 NA CSARPASGPSYEQYF TGCAGTGCTCGACCCGCTAGCGGCCCCTCCTACGAGCAGTACTTC
TRBJ1-2 TRBV7-9 NA NA CASSLGQTSNYGYTF TGTGCCAGCAGCTTAGGCCAGACCTCTAACTATGGCTACACCTTC
TRBJ2-7 TRBV7-9 NA NA CVSSNSAGIDTYEQYF TGTGTCAGCAGCAACTCGGCGGGTATTGACACCTACGAGCAGTACTTC
TRBJ2-1 TRBV6-2/TRBV6-3 NA NA CASSYSGWQFF TGTGCCAGCAGTTACTCCGGATGGCAGTTCTTC
TRBJ2-3 TRBV2 NA NA CASSEAGGGTDTQYF TGTGCCAGCAGTGAAGCGGGGGGCGGGACAGATACGCAGTATTTT
TRBJ1-5 TRBV19 NA few CASGLLYPPGVTNQPQHF TGTGCCAGTGGACTTCTTTACCCCCCCGGGGTTACCAATCAGCCCCAGCATTTT
TRBJ2-2 TRBV5-4 TRBD2 few CASSLGEGLTGELFF TGTGCCAGCAGCCTCGGGGAGGGGCTCACCGGGGAGCTGTTTTTT
TRBJ2-5 TRBV4-2 NA few CASSQETIGETQYF TGTGCCAGCAGCCAAGAGACGATCGGAGAGACCCAGTACTTC
TRBJ2-1 TRBV20-1 TRBD2 NA CSPSDLAGVYNEQFF TGCAGTCCCTCCGACTTAGCGGGGGTATACAATGAGCAGTTCTTC
TRBJ2-1 TRBV12-3/TRBV12-4 TRBD2 NA CASSLAGGRVEQFF TGTGCCAGCAGTCTAGCGGGGGGGCGGGTTGAGCAGTTCTTC
TRBJ2-7 TRBV15 TRBD2 once CATSRGAGAYEQYF TGTGCCACCAGCAGAGGGGCGGGGGCCTACGAGCAGTACTTC
TRBJ2-7 TRBV4-1 NA few CASTHGEGGTGEQYF TGCGCCAGCACCCATGGTGAGGGGGGTACAGGCGAGCAGTACTTC
TRBJ2-1 TRBV24-1 NA few CATSDPDGAYNEQFF TGTGCCACCAGTGATCCGGACGGGGCCTACAATGAGCAGTTCTTC
TRBJ1-1 TRBV12-3/TRBV12-4 TRBD1 few CASRQGGATEAFF TGTGCCAGCAGACAAGGGGGCGCGACTGAAGCTTTCTTT
TRBJ2-3 TRBV7-9 NA few CASSPTVLRTDTQYF TGTGCCAGCAGTCCCACTGTCCTCCGCACAGATACGCAGTATTTT
TRBJ1-2 TRBV24-1 NA NA CATSDWSGYTF TGTGCCACCAGTGATTGGTCTGGCTACACCTTC
TRBJ1-4 TRBV12-3/TRBV12-4 NA few CASSLSGPNEKLFF TGTGCCAGCAGTCTCTCGGGGCCTAATGAAAAACTGTTTTTT
TRBJ2-3 TRBV28 NA many CASSQNQFMNF TGTGCCAGCAGCCAGAACCAATTTATGAATTTT
TRBJ2-1 TRBV9 TRBD2 NA CASSPGLVGSEQFF TGTGCCAGCTCCCCCGGACTAGTGGGATCCGAGCAGTTCTTC
TRBJ1-2 TRBV19 NA NA CASSISVNYGYTF TGTGCCAGTAGTATATCCGTTAACTATGGCTACACCTTC